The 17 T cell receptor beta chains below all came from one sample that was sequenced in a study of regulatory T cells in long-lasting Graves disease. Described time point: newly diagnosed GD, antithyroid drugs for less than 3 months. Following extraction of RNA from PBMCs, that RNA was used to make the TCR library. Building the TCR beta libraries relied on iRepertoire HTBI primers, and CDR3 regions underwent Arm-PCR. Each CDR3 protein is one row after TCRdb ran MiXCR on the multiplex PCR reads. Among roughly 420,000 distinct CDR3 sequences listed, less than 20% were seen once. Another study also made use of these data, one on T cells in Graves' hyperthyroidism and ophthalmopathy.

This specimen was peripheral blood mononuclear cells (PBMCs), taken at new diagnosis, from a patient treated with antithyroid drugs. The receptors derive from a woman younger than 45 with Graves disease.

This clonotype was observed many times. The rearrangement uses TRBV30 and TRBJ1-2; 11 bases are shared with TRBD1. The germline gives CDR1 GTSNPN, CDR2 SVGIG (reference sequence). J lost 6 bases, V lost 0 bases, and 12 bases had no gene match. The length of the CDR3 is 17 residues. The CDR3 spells CAWSVRRTGGANDGYTF. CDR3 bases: TGTGCCTGGAGTGTACGAAGGACAGGGGGCGCAAATGATGGCTACACCTTC.

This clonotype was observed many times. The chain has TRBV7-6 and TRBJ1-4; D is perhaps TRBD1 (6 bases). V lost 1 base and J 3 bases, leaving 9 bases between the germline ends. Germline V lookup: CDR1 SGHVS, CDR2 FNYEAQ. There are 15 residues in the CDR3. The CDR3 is CASSLVRGSNEKLFF. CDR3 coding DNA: TGTGCCAGCAGCTTAGTCAGGGGATCTAATGAAAAACTGTTTTTT.

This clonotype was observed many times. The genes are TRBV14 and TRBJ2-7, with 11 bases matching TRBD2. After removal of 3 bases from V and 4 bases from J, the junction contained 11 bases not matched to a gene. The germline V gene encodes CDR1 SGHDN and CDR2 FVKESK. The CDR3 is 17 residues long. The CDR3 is CASSQALAGDLVYEQYF. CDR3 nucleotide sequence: TGTGCCAGCAGCCAGGCACTAGCGGGAGATCTCGTGTACGAGCAGTACTTC.

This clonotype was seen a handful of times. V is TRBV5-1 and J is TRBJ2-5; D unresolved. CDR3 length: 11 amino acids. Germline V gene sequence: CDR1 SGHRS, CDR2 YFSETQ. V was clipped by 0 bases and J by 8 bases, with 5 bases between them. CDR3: CASSLDVTQYF. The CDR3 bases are TGCGCCAGCAGCTTGGATGTAACCCAGTACTTC.

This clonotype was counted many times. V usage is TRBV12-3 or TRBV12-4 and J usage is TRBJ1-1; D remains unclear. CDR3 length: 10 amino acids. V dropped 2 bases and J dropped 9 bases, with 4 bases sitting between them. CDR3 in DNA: TGTGCCAGCAGTTTAAGTCAAGCTTTCTTT. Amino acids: CASSLSQAFF.

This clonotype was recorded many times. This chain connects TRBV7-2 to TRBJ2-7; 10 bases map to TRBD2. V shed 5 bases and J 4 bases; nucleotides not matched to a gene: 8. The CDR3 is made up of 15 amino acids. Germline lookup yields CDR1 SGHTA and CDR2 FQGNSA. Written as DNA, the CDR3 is TGTGCCAGCAGCCCGGGGGTAGCGGGGGGTTACGAGCAGTACTTC. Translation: CASSPGVAGGYEQYF.

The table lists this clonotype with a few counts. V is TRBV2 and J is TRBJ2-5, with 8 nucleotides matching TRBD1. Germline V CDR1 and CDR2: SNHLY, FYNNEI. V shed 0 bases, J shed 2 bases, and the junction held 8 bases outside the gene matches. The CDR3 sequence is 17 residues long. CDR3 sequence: CASSEAETGVGQETQYF. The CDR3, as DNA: TGTGCCAGCAGTGAAGCTGAGACAGGGGTAGGGCAAGAGACCCAGTACTTC.

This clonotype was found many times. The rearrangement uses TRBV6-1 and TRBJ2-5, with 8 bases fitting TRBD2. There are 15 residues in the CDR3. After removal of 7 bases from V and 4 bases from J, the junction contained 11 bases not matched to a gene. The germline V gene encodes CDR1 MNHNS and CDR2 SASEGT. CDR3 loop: CASIQSGSMGETQYF. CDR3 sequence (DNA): TGTGCCAGCATACAAAGCGGGAGTATGGGAGAGACCCAGTACTTC.

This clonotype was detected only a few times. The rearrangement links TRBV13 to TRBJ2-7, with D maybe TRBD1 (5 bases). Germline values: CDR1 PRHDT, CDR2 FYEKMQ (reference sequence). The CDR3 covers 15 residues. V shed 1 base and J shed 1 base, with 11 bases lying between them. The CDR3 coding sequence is TGTGCCAGCAGCTTAGCCGCAGGGAAATCCTACGAGCAGTACTTC. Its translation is CASSLAAGKSYEQYF.

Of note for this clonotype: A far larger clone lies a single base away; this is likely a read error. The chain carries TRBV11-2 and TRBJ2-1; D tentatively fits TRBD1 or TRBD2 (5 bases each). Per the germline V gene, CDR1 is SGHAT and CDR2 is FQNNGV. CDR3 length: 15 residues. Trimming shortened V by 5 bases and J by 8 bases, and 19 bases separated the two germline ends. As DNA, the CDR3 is TGTGCCAGCAGCCGGGGCAGAGGAAGAGTGGATGAGCAGTTCTTC. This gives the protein CASSRGRGRVDEQFF.

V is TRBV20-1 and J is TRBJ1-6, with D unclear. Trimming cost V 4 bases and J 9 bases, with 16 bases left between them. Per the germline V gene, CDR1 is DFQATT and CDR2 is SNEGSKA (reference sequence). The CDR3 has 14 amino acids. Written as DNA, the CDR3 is TGCAGTGCTACCCGCAGGTTGAGTGGTTCACCCCTCCACTTT. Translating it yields CSATRRLSGSPLHF.

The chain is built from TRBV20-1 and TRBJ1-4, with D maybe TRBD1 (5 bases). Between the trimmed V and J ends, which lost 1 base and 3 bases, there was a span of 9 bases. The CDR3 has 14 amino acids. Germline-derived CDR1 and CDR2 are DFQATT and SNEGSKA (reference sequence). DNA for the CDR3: TGCAGTGCTAGAGGGGGCAGCTCTAATGAAAAACTGTTTTTT. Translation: CSARGGSSNEKLFF.

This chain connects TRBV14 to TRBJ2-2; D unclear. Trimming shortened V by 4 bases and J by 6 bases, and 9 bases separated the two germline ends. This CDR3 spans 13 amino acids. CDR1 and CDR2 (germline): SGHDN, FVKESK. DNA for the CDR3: TGTGCCAGCAGCCTCCTTTTGTCCGGGGAGCTGTTTTTT. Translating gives CASSLLLSGELFF.

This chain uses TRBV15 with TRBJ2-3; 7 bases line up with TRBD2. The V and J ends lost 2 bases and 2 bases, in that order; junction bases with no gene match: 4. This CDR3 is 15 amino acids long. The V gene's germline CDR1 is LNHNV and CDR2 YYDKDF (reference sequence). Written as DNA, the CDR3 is TGTGCCACCAGCAGACTAGCGGAATACACAGATACGCAGTATTTT. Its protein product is CATSRLAEYTDTQYF.

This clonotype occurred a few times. CDR3 in DNA: TGTGCCAGTAGTGATTCGGACAGGCCCGGGGAGCTGTTTTTT. Translation gives CASSDSDRPGELFF. The chain has TRBV19 and TRBJ2-2, with 7 bases aligning to TRBD1. CDR3 size: 14 residues. In germline, CDR1 is LNHDA, CDR2 SQIVND (reference sequence). Unmatched junction bases numbered 6, after V lost 5 bases and J lost 6 bases.

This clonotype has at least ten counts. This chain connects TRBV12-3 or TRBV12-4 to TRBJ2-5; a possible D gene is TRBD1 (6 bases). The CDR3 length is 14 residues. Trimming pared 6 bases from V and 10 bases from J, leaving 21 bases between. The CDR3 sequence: CASRPTVGGCDQYF. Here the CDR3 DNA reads TGTGCCAGCAGGCCGACAGTAGGGGGTTGCGACCAGTACTTC.

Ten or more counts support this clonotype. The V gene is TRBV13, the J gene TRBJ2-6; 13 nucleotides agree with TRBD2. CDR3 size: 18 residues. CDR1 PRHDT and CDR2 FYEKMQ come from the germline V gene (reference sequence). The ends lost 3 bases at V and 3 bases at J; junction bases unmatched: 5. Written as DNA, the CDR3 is TGTGCCAGCAGCTTGGGACTAGCGGGATCCGGTGGGGCCAACGTCCTGACTTTC. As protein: CASSLGLAGSGGANVLTF.